Listed below are T cell receptor beta chains from one sample, sequenced in a study of PD-1 blockade in classical Hodgkin lymphoma. The table came from immunoSEQ multiplex PCR; TCRdb's copy has only in-frame clones and leaves some out. The sample lists some 65,000 clones, about 64% seen once, with approximately 9.1% in the top ten. Material: peripheral blood mononuclear cells (PBMCs), obtained before the second cycle of nivolumab. These receptor sequences come from a human donor with classical Hodgkin lymphoma. The CDR3 runs from the conserved cysteine through the conserved F or W. The order of the fields is clone size, D gene, V gene, J gene, CDR3 protein, CDR3 DNA. A D gene is named only where the DNA matches it firmly. Clone size, where shown, is once, few, many, or a class for clones that have expanded.

size: once
D: -
V: TRBV5-4
J: TRBJ1-5
CDR3: CASSLGGSNQPQHF
DNA: TGTGCCAGCAGCCTGGGGGGGAGCAATCAGCCCCAGCATTTT

size: -
D: -
V: TRBV5-1
J: TRBJ2-2
CDR3: CASSRGHGETNTGELFF
DNA: TGCGCCAGCAGCCGAGGGCACGGCGAAACGAACACCGGGGAGCTGTTTTTT

size: -
D: TRBD2
V: TRBV5-1
J: TRBJ2-1
CDR3: CASSPGLAGAVSYNEQFF
DNA: TGCGCCAGCAGCCCCGGACTAGCGGGAGCGGTTTCCTACAATGAGCAGTTCTTC

size: medium-sized
D: -
V: TRBV6-5
J: TRBJ2-5
CDR3: CASSYWERQETQYF
DNA: TGTGCCAGCAGTTACTGGGAGCGACAAGAGACCCAGTACTTC

size: -
D: -
V: TRBV5-1
J: TRBJ2-5
CDR3: CASSQYRGYQETQYF
DNA: TGCGCCAGCAGCCAATACCGGGGGTACCAAGAGACCCAGTACTTC

size: -
D: TRBD2
V: TRBV6-5
J: TRBJ2-1
CDR3: CASSYLGRVNEQFF
DNA: TGTGCCAGCAGTTACCTAGGGAGGGTGAATGAGCAGTTCTTC

size: -
D: -
V: TRBV5-1
J: TRBJ1-2
CDR3: CASSLSGGIYGYTF
DNA: TGCGCCAGCAGCTTGAGTGGCGGCATCTATGGCTACACCTTC

size: few
D: -
V: TRBV28
J: TRBJ1-1
CDR3: CASSLGYDTEAFF
DNA: TGTGCCAGCAGTTTAGGGTACGACACTGAAGCTTTCTTT

size: -
D: TRBD1
V: TRBV7-6
J: TRBJ1-2
CDR3: CASSRDRDDYGYTF
DNA: TGTGCCAGCAGCCGTGACAGGGATGACTATGGCTACACCTTC

size: -
D: TRBD2
V: TRBV5-1
J: TRBJ2-7
CDR3: CASSQGAGEQYF
DNA: TGCGCCAGCAGCCAGGGAGCGGGGGAGCAGTACTTC

size: -
D: TRBD1
V: TRBV11-3
J: TRBJ2-1
CDR3: CASSLGTGTHYYNEQFF
DNA: TGTGCCAGCAGCTTAGGGACAGGTACTCACTACTACAATGAGCAGTTCTTC

size: once
D: -
V: TRBV28
J: TRBJ2-5
CDR3: CASSSTGLADQETQYF
DNA: TGTGCCAGCAGCTCCACCGGATTAGCGGACCAAGAGACCCAGTACTTC

size: -
D: -
V: TRBV28
J: TRBJ2-6
CDR3: CAGAGSLSGANVLTF
DNA: TGTGCGGGCGCAGGGAGTCTCTCTGGGGCCAACGTCCTGACTTTC

size: -
D: TRBD2
V: TRBV27
J: TRBJ2-1
CDR3: CASSLGRGGLGEQFF
DNA: TGTGCCAGCAGTTTGGGGCGGGGGGGCCTCGGGGAGCAGTTCTTC

size: -
D: -
V: TRBV9
J: TRBJ1-1
CDR3: CASSVGSRRYTEAFF
DNA: TGTGCCAGCAGCGTAGGCAGCAGACGATACACTGAAGCTTTCTTT

size: -
D: TRBD1
V: TRBV14
J: TRBJ2-5
CDR3: CASSQETGQQETQYF
DNA: TGTGCCAGCAGCCAAGAGACAGGGCAACAAGAGACCCAGTACTTC

size: -
D: TRBD1
V: TRBV2
J: TRBJ2-2
CDR3: CASSVTGIVNTGELFF
DNA: TGTGCCAGCAGTGTGACAGGGATTGTGAACACCGGGGAGCTGTTTTTT

size: -
D: -
V: TRBV28
J: TRBJ2-3
CDR3: CASSFLGSSTDTQYF
DNA: TGTGCCAGCAGTTTTCTGGGCAGCTCCACAGATACGCAGTATTTT

size: -
D: -
V: TRBV10-1
J: TRBJ2-5
CDR3: CASSESGGETQYF
DNA: TGCGCCAGCAGTGAGTCGGGGGGAGAGACCCAGTACTTC

size: -
D: -
V: TRBV9
J: TRBJ2-1
CDR3: CASNLQGRNEQFF
DNA: TGTGCCAGCAACCTACAGGGTAGGAATGAGCAGTTCTTC

size: -
D: TRBD1
V: TRBV5-4
J: TRBJ1-2
CDR3: CASSLGGLNYGYTF
DNA: TGTGCCAGCAGCCTAGGGGGCTTGAACTATGGCTACACCTTC